One T cell receptor (beta chain) is described in this entry. Germline V gene data show CDR1 as MDHEN and CDR2 as SYDVKM. The CDR3 runs to 18 residues. The V and J ends lost 5 bases and 1 base respectively, with 22 bases between them. A J-beta primer mix and a sample-barcoded 5' primer were used in a second PCR of about 7 to 12 cycles. A single record per CDR3 protein comes from TCRdb applying MiXCR to the 5' RACE reads. The data contain about 1.8 million distinct CDR3 sequences, roughly 50% of them seen just once; the ten biggest clones take up 2.1%. The data originate from a study of blood T cells in healthy people across ages.

Sequenced material: blood. This receptor was identified in a woman between 35 and 50 years old in good health. The gene calls are TRBV28 and TRBJ2-3; a possible D gene is TRBD1 (5 bases). The CDR3 reads CASSPSFAQGKGTDTQYF. The CDR3 region has the DNA TGTGCCAGCAGTCCGTCCTTTGCGCAGGGTAAGGGCACAGATACGCAGTATTTT.